This T cell receptor beta chain was profiled in a study of vaccination and CD4 T cells after COVID-19. The treatment: approximately nine-day PBMC culture with coronavirus spike peptide pools or control peptides (ViraFEST assay). Researchers collected the unexposed donor's CD4+ T cells before the COVID-19 pandemic (2011-2018). Cultured CD4+ T cell DNA was sequenced using the Oncomine TCR Beta short-read assay. Using its own MiXCR run on the PCR reads, TCRdb lists one record per CDR3 protein. The data contain a few thousand distinct CDR3 sequences, under 75% of them seen just once; the ten biggest clones take up around 33%. The germline gives CDR1 SGHRS, CDR2 YFSETQ. The CDR3 contains 17 residues. V lost 3 bases and J lost 1, with 14 bases in between. Comments on this clonotype: Its antigen is unidentified.

V and J are TRBV5-1 and TRBJ1-6, with D maybe TRBD1 (6 bases). This receptor was taken from a human donor in good health. Sequencing was done on a sample of CD4+ T cells from blood, cultured in vitro. In DNA form, the CDR3 reads TGCGCCAGCAGCTCAGTGGACAGTTTTTCCTATAATTCACCCCTCCACTTT. As protein: CASSSVDSFSYNSPLHF.